A single sample gave rise to the 5 T cell receptor beta chains below, sequenced in a study of T cell changes during pregnancy in multiple sclerosis. The data were produced by immunoSEQ multiplex PCR, yet TCRdb's version contains in-frame clones alone and is incomplete. The table records some 67,000 clones, around 90% of them present only once. Here the sequenced sample was peripheral blood, taken after pregnancy. The receptors come from a female donor with multiple sclerosis, enrolled in a pregnancy study.

The chain is built from TRBV7-9 and TRBJ2-2, with D unclear. Germline V CDR1 and CDR2: SEHNR, FQNEAQ (reference sequence). The CDR3 covers 11 residues. Trimming took 3 bases from V and 8 from J, leaving 4 bases between them. The CDR3 loop reads CASSFLGELFF. DNA for the CDR3: TGTGCCAGCAGCTTTCTAGGGGAGCTGTTTTTT.

This clone was counted a single time. CDR3 loop: CASSLRTGDQPQHF. The DNA of the CDR3 is TGTGCCAGCAGCTTGAGGACAGGGGATCAGCCCCAGCATTTT. V is TRBV5-5 and J is TRBJ1-5, with 9 bases lining up with TRBD1. The germline V gene encodes CDR1 SGHKS and CDR2 YYEKEE (reference sequence). With V trimmed by 1 base and J by 5 bases, 1 base remained unmatched. This CDR3 region has 14 residues. The entire variable domain, with the rest obtained from reference TRBV5-5 and TRBJ1-5, is as follows: DAGVTQSPTHLIKTRGQQVTLRCSPISGHKSVSWYQQVLGQGPQFIFQYYEKEERGRGNFPDRFSARQFPNYSSELNVNALLLGDSALYLCASSLRTGDQPQHFGDGTRLSIL.

This chain links TRBV28 with TRBJ2-7; D is uncertain. Between the trimmed V and J ends, which lost 2 bases and 1 base, there was a span of 6 bases. The CDR3 has 13 amino acids. Germline V gene lookup returns CDR1 MDHEN and CDR2 SYDVKM. CDR3 bases: TGTGCCAGCAGTTTACCCAGGTCCTACGAGCAGTACTTC. Translating it yields CASSLPRSYEQYF.

This chain connects TRBV10-3 to TRBJ1-4; no reliable D call. From germline, CDR1 is ENHRY and CDR2 SYGVKD. The CDR3 is made up of 13 amino acids. The V and J ends lost 2 bases and 4 bases respectively, with 5 bases between them. This CDR3 is CAISEGVNEKLFF. The CDR3 coding sequence is TGTGCCATCAGTGAGGGAGTTAATGAAAAACTGTTTTTT.

V and J are TRBV18 and TRBJ2-7, with 10 nucleotides matching TRBD2. V trimming: 2 bases; J trimming: 6 bases; junction bases outside the gene matches: 7. Germline V lookup: CDR1 KGHSH, CDR2 LQKENI. The CDR3 is 15 amino acids. The CDR3 here is CASSPRAGGDGEQYF. In DNA form, the CDR3 reads TGTGCCAGCTCACCAAGAGCGGGAGGGGACGGCGAGCAGTACTTC. Full variable domain (rest looked up from reference TRBV18 and TRBJ2-7): NAGVMQNPRHLVRRRGQEARLRCSPMKGHSHVYWYRQLPEEGLKFMVYLQKENIIDESGMPKERFSAEFPKEGPSILRIQQVVRGDSAAYFCASSPRAGGDGEQYFGPGTRLTVT.